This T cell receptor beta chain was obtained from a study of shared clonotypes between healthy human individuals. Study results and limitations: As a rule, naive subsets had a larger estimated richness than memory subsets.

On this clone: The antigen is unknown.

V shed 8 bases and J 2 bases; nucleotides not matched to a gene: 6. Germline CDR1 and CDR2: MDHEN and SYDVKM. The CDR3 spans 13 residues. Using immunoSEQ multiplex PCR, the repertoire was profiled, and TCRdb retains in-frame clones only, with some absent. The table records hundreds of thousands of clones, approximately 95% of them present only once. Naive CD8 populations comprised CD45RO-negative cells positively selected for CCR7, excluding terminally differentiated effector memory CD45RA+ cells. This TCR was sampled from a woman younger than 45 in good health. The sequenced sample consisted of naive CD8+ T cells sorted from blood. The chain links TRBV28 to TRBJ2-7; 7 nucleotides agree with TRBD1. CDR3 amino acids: CASYDRAPYEQYF. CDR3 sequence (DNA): TGTGCCAGCTACGACAGGGCGCCCTACGAGCAGTACTTC.